Below are 12 T cell receptor beta chains sequenced from a single sample in a study of blood T cell repertoires in COVID-19. Profiled with immunoSEQ multiplex PCR; TCRdb holds only in-frame clones, not every one. The table lists tens of thousands of clones, around 79% of them singletons. What was sequenced was peripheral blood. The receptors shown here come from a man between 50 and 59 years old with acute or convalescent COVID-19.

This chain connects TRBV2 to TRBJ2-4, with 9 bases fitting TRBD1. The length of the CDR3 is 18 residues. V lost 8 bases, J lost 0 bases, and 14 bases stayed unmatched. The germline V gene has CDR1 SNHLY and CDR2 FYNNEI. CDR3 residues: CASLTLLGQGKAKNIQYF. CDR3 sequence (DNA): TGTGCCAGCCTTACCCTACTTGGACAGGGGAAAGCCAAAAACATTCAGTACTTC.

The chain uses TRBV19 and TRBJ1-1; possible D gene TRBD1, 5 bases. The CDR3 extends over 13 amino acids. CDR1 and CDR2 from the germline V gene are LNHDA and SQIVND (reference sequence). V was cut by 4 bases and J by 1 base, with 7 bases left in between. The DNA for the CDR3 is TGTGCCAGTAGTAACGACAGGAACACTGAAGCTTTCTTT. Protein: CASSNDRNTEAFF.

The chain recombines TRBV5-1 with TRBJ2-7; 8 nucleotides line up with TRBD2. The V gene end was trimmed by 5 bases and the J gene end by 0 bases; junction bases not matched to a gene: 7. Germline CDR1 and CDR2: SGHRS and YFSETQ. This CDR3 contains 15 residues. The CDR3 DNA follows: TGCGCCAGCAGGGCCGGGACTAGTAGCTCCTACGAGCAGTACTTC. This encodes CASRAGTSSSYEQYF.

The sample holds a few counts of this clone. V gene TRBV27 combines with J gene TRBJ2-1; D gene ambiguous. Germline lookup yields CDR1 MNHEY and CDR2 SMNVEV (reference sequence). V lost 3 bases, J lost 5 bases, and 2 bases lay in between. This CDR3 region has 11 residues. The CDR3 sequence is CASSFNNEQFF. In nucleotides, the CDR3 is TGTGCCAGCAGTTTTAACAATGAGCAGTTCTTC.

The V gene is TRBV20-1, the J gene TRBJ2-1; 7 positions agree with TRBD2. The CDR3 is 11 residues long. Trimming removed 3 bases from V and 9 bases from J; junction bases left unmatched: 2. CDR1 and CDR2 from the germline V gene are DFQATT and SNEGSKA (reference sequence). The CDR3 here is CSASSGGEQFF. The CDR3 DNA is TGCAGTGCTAGTTCGGGGGGTGAGCAGTTCTTC.

By share of the sample, this clone is medium-sized (0.01 to 0.1%). J is TRBJ1-3 and V is TRBV3-1 (or the pseudogene TRBV3-2); D is unresolved. The length of the CDR3 is 13 residues. Trimming cost V 4 bases and J 4 bases, with 8 bases left between them. Per the germline V gene, CDR1 is LGHDT and CDR2 is YNNKEL (reference sequence). The CDR3 DNA reads as TGTGCCAGCAGCCCCATGCGGGGAAACACCATATATTTT. Translation: CASSPMRGNTIYF.

The rearrangement links TRBV2 to TRBJ2-5; 9 nucleotides agree with TRBD1. The CDR3 spans 14 residues. V lost 8 bases to trimming and J lost 3 bases; unmatched junction nucleotides: 7. Germline CDR1 SNHLY, CDR2 FYNNEI. This CDR3 reads CASLYRGRKETQYF. As DNA, the CDR3 is TGTGCCAGCCTATACAGGGGGCGTAAAGAGACCCAGTACTTC.

This clone was seen only once. Written as DNA, the CDR3 is TGTGCCAGCAGTGAAGCGGGGGGGACTGCAAGTCCTATTCGCTCCCAGCAGTACTTC. Translating it yields CASSEAGGTASPIRSQQYF. The V and J genes are TRBV6-1 and TRBJ2-7; 7 bases map to TRBD2. CDR3 length: 19 amino acids. Germline assignment: CDR1 MNHNS and CDR2 SASEGT. J was trimmed by 8 bases and V by 0 bases; bases with no gene match: 22.

The chain has TRBV19 and TRBJ2-3; TRBD1 matches 8 bases. Trimming removed 6 bases from V and 1 base from J; junction bases left unmatched: 3. Germline V gene data show CDR1 as LNHDA and CDR2 as SQIVND (reference sequence). The CDR3 consists of 14 residues. The CDR3 protein is CASRDRGRTDTQYF. The CDR3 coding sequence is TGTGCCAGTAGAGACAGGGGACGCACAGATACGCAGTATTTT.

The chain joins TRBV6-5 to TRBJ1-4; 7 nucleotides agree with TRBD1. V dropped 5 bases and J dropped 3; count of bases not matched to a gene: 3. CDR3 length: 14 residues. Germline CDR1 MNHEY, CDR2 SVGAGI. The CDR3: CASSHRGSNEKLFF. CDR3 bases: TGTGCCAGCAGTCACAGGGGTTCTAATGAAAAACTGTTTTTT.

This chain links TRBV11-2 with TRBJ2-3; D may be TRBD2 (5 bases). Germline V gene sequence: CDR1 SGHAT, CDR2 FQNNGV. The CDR3 is 17 amino acids. Trimming pared 6 bases from V and 2 bases from J, leaving 21 bases between. CDR3 region: CASRELTASYYTDTQYF. Here the CDR3 DNA reads TGTGCCAGCAGAGAACTAACGGCTAGCTACTACACAGATACGCAGTATTTT.

V gene TRBV7-9 combines with J gene TRBJ2-7, with D maybe TRBD1 (6 bases). Germline CDR1 reads SEHNR; CDR2 reads FQNEAQ (reference sequence). This CDR3 is 14 amino acids long. Trimming shortened V by 5 bases and J by 5 bases, and 16 bases separated the two germline ends. This chain's CDR3 is CASSPGTLSDEQYF. Written as DNA, the CDR3 is TGTGCCAGCAGCCCTGGGACATTGTCGGACGAGCAGTACTTC.